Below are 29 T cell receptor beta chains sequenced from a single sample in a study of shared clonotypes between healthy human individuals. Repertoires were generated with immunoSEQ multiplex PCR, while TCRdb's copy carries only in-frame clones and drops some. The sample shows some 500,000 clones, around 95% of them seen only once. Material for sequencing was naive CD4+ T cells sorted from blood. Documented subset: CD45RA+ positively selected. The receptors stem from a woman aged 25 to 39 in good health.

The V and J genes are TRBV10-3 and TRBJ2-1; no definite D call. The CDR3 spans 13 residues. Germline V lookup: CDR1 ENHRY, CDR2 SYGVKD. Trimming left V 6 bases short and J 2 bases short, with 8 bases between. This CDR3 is CAISGPPYNEQFF. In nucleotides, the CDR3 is TGTGCCATCAGCGGGCCCCCCTACAATGAGCAGTTCTTC.

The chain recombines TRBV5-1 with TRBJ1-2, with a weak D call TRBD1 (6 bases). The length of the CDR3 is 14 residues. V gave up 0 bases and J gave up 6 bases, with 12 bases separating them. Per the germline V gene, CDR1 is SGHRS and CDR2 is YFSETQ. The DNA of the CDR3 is TGCGCCAGCAGCTTGGGTGAACGGACAGATGGCTACACCTTC. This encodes CASSLGERTDGYTF.

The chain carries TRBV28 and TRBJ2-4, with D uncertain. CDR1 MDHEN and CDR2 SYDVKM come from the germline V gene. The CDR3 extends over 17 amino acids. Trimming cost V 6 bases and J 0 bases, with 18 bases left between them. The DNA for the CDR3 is TGTGCCAGCAGCCCAAGTTCGGGTGGCCTAGCCAAAAACATTCAGTACTTC. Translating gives CASSPSSGGLAKNIQYF.

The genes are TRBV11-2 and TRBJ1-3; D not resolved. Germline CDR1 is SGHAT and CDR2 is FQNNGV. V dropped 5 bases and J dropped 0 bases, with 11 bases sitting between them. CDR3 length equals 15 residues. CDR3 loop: CASSILWHSGNTIYF. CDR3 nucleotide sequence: TGTGCCAGCAGCATCCTTTGGCACTCTGGAAACACCATATATTTT.

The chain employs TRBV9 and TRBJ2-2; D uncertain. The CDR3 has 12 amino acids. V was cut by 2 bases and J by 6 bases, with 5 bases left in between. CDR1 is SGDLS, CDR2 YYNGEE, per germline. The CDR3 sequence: CASSVSAGELFF. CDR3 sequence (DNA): TGTGCCAGCAGCGTCTCGGCCGGGGAGCTGTTTTTT.

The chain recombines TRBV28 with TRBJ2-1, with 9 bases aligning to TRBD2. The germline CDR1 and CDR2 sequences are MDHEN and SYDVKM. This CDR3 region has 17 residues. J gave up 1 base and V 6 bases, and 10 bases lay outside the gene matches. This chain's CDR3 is CASSRSLAGLSYNEQFF. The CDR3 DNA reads TGTGCCAGCAGCCGATCACTAGCGGGTCTATCCTACAATGAGCAGTTCTTC.

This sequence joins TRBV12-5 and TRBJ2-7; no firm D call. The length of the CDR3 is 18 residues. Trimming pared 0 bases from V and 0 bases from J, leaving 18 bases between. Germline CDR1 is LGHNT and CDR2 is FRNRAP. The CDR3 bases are TGTGCTAGTGGTTTGGTACGCCATTTGCGTGCGAACTCCTACGAGCAGTACTTC. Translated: CASGLVRHLRANSYEQYF.

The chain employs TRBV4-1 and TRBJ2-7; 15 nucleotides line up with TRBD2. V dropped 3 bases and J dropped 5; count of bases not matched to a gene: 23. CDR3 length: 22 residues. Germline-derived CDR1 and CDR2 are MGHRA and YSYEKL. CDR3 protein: CASSHRSPRWTSGRAQFHEQYF. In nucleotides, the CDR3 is TGCGCCAGCAGCCACCGATCCCCCCGGTGGACTAGCGGGAGGGCCCAGTTCCACGAGCAGTACTTC.

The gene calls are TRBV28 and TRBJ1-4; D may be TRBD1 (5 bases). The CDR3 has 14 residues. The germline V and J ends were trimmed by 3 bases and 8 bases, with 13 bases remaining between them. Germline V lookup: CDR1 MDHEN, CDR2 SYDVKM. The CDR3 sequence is CASSFGDKGEKLFF. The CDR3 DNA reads TGTGCCAGCAGTTTCGGGGATAAGGGGGAAAAACTGTTTTTT. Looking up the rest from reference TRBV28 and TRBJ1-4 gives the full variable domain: DVKVTQSSRYLVKRTGEKVFLECVQDMDHENMFWYRQDPGLGLRLIYFSYDVKMKEKGDIPEGYSVSREKKERFSLILESASTNQTSMYLCASSFGDKGEKLFFGSGTQLSVL.

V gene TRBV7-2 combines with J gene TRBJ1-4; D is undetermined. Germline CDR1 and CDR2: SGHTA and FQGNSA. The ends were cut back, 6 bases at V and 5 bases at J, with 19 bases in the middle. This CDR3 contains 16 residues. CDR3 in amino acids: CASSRDVTARNEKLFF. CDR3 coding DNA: TGTGCCAGCAGTAGAGACGTAACAGCGAGGAATGAAAAACTGTTTTTT.

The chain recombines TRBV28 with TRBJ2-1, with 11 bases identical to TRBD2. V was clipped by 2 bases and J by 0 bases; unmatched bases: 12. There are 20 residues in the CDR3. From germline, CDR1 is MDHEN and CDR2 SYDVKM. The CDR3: CASSLAASGRRGSSYNEQFF. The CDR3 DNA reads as TGTGCCAGCAGTTTAGCGGCTAGCGGGAGGAGGGGGAGCTCCTACAATGAGCAGTTCTTC.

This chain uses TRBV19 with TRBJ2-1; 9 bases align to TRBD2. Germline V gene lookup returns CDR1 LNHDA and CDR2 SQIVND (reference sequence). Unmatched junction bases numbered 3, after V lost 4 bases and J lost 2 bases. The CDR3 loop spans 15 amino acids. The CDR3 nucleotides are TGTGCCAGTAGTAAGACTAGCGGTACCTACAATGAGCAGTTCTTC. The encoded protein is CASSKTSGTYNEQFF.

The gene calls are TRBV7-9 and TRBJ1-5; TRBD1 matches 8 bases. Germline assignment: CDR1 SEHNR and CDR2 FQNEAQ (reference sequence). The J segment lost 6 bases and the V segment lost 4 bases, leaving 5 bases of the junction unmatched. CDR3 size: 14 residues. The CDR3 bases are TGTGCCAGCAGCTCGACAGGGGAGGGTCAGCCCCAGCATTTT. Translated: CASSSTGEGQPQHF.

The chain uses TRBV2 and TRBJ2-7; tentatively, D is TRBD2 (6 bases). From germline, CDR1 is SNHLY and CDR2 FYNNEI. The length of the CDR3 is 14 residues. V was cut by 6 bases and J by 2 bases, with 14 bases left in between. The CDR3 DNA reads TGTGCCAGCAGGGGGGGTCTCTGGGCCTACGAGCAGTACTTC. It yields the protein CASRGGLWAYEQYF. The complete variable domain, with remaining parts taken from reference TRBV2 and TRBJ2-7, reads EPEVTQTPSHQVTQMGQEVILRCVPISNHLYFYWYRQILGQKVEFLVSFYNNEISEKSEIFDDQFSVERPDGSNFTLKIRSTKLEDSAMYFCASRGGLWAYEQYFGPGTRLTVT.

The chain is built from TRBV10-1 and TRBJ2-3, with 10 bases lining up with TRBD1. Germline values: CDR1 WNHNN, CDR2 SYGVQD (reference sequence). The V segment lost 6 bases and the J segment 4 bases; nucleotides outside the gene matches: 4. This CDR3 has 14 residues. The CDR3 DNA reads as TGCGCCAGCAGCTCCGGACAGGGGGCAGATACGCAGTATTTT. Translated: CASSSGQGADTQYF.

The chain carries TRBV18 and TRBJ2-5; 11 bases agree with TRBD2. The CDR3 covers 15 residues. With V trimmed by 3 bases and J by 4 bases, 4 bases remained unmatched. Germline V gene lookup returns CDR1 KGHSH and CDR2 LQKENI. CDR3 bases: TGTGCCAGCTCACCGGTAGCGGGAGGGCCAGAGACCCAGTACTTC. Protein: CASSPVAGGPETQYF.

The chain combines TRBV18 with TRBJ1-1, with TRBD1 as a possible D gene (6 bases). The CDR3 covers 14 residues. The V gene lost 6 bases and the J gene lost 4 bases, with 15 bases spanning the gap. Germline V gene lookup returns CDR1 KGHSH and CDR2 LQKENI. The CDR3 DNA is TGTGCCAGCTCTCAACTACAGGGACGCACTGAAGCTTTCTTT. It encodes CASSQLQGRTEAFF. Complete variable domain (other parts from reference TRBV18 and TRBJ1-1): NAGVMQNPRHLVRRRGQEARLRCSPMKGHSHVYWYRQLPEEGLKFMVYLQKENIIDESGMPKERFSAEFPKEGPSILRIQQVVRGDSAAYFCASSQLQGRTEAFFGQGTRLTVV.

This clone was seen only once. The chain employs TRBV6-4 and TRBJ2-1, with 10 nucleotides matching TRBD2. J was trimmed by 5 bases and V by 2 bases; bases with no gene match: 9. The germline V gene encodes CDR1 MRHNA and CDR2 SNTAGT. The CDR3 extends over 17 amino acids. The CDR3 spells CASSDTVRTSGNNEQFF. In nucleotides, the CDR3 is TGTGCCAGCAGTGACACGGTGCGAACTAGCGGGAACAATGAGCAGTTCTTC.

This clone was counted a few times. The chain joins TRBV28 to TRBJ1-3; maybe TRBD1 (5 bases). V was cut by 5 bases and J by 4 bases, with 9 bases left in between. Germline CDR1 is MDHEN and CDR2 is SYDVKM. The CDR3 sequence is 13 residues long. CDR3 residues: CASSRGTGNTIYF. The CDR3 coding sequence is TGTGCCAGCAGTCGAGGGACCGGAAACACCATATATTTT. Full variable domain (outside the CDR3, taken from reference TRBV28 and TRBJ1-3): DVKVTQSSRYLVKRTGEKVFLECVQDMDHENMFWYRQDPGLGLRLIYFSYDVKMKEKGDIPEGYSVSREKKERFSLILESASTNQTSMYLCASSRGTGNTIYFGEGSWLTVV.

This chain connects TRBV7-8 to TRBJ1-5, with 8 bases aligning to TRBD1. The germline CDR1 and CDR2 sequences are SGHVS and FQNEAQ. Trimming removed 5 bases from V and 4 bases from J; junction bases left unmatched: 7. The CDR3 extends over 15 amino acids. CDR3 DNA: TGTGCCAGCAGCGAGCGGGACAGGCAGAATCAGCCCCAGCATTTT. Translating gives CASSERDRQNQPQHF.

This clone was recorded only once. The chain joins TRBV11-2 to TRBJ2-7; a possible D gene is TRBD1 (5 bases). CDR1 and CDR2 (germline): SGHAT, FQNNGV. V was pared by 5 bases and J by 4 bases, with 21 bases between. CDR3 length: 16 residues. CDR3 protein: CASSPARSPGLYEQYF. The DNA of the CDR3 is TGTGCCAGCAGCCCGGCACGGAGTCCAGGGTTGTACGAGCAGTACTTC.

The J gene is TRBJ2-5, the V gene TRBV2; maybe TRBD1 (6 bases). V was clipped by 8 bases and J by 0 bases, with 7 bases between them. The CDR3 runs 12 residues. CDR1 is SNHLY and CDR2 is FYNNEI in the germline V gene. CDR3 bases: TGTGCCAGCGGGACACACCAAGAGACCCAGTACTTC. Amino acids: CASGTHQETQYF.

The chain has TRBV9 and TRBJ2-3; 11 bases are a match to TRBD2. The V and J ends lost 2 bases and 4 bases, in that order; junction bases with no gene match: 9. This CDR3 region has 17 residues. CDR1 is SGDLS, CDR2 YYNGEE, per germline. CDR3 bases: TGTGCCAGCAGCGTTAATTCACTAGCGGGAGCTCCAGATACGCAGTATTTT. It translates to CASSVNSLAGAPDTQYF.

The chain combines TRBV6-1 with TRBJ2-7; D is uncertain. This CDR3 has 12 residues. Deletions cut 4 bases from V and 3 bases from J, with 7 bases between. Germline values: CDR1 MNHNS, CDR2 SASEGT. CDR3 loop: CASSVLGYEQYF. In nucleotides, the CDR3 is TGTGCCAGCAGTGTGTTGGGCTACGAGCAGTACTTC.

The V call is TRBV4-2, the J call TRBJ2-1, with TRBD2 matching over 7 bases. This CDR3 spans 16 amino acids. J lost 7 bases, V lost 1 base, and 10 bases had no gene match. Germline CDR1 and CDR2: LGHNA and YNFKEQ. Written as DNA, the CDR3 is TGTGCCAGCAGCCAAGCTCTAGCGGACGTTTTTAATGAGCAGTTCTTC. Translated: CASSQALADVFNEQFF.

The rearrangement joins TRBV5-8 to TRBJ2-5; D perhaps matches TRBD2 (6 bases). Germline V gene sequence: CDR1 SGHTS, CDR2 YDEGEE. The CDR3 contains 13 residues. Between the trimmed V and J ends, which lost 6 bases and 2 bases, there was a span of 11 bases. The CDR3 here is CASNSGTQETQYF. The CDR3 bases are TGTGCCAGCAACTCGGGGACTCAAGAGACCCAGTACTTC.

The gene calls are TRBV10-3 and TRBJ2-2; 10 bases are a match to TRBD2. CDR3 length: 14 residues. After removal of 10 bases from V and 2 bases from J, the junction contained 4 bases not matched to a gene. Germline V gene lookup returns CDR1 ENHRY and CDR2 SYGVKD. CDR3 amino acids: CATRLAGNTGELFF. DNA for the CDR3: TGTGCCACCCGACTAGCGGGCAACACCGGGGAGCTGTTTTTT.

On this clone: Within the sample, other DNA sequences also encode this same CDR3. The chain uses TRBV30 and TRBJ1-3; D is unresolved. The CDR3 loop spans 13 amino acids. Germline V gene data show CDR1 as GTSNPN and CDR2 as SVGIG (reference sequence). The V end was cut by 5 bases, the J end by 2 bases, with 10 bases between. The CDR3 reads CAWSPGPGNTIYF. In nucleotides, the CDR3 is TGTGCCTGGTCGCCAGGTCCTGGAAACACCATATATTTT.

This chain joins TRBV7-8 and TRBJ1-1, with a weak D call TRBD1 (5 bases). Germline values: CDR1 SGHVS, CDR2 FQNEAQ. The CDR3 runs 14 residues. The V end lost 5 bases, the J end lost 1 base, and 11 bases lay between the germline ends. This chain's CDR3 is CASSPGQTNTEAFF. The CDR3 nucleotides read TGTGCCAGCAGCCCAGGACAAACGAACACTGAAGCTTTCTTT. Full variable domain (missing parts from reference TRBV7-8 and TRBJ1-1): GAGVSQSPRYKVAKRGQDVALRCDPISGHVSLFWYQQALGQGPEFLTYFQNEAQLDKSGLPSDRFFAERPEGSVSTLKIQRTQQEDSAVYLCASSPGQTNTEAFFGQGTRLTVV.